This T cell receptor beta chain was sequenced during a study of blood T cell repertoires in COVID-19. This CDR3 spans 14 amino acids. CDR1 and CDR2 from the germline V gene are LGHDT and YNNKEL (reference sequence). The V end lost 2 bases, the J end lost 6 bases, and 14 bases lay between the germline ends. Repertoires were generated with immunoSEQ multiplex PCR, while TCRdb's copy carries only in-frame clones and drops some. The sample records fewer than 200,000 clones, approximately 82% being singletons. Specimen: PBMCs or T cells enriched from blood (not recorded which). The chain has TRBV3-1 (or the pseudogene TRBV3-2) and TRBJ2-7; TRBD2 is a possible D gene (6 bases). The TCR sequence derives from a woman between 45 and 60 years old who had recovered from COVID-19. The CDR3 region has the DNA TGTGCCAGCAGCCAACGGTCGGGAGAGGGCGAGCAGTACTTC. Protein product: CASSQRSGEGEQYF.